Sequencing of this T cell receptor (beta chain) was carried out in a study of shared clonotypes between healthy human individuals. Deep level was the assay's run setting. The material for each subset, its genomic DNA, was split evenly across several immunoSEQ plates. TCRdb keeps only in-frame clones here, not all; method: immunoSEQ multiplex PCR. The top ten hold roughly a quarter of the sample, which has about 110,000 clones, approximately 70% seen once. Germline-derived CDR1 and CDR2 are SGHVS and FQNEAQ. Trimming stripped 3 bases from V and 1 base from J, with 16 bases between. The CDR3 is made up of 17 amino acids. This clone was counted many times. This sample includes further DNA sequences coding for the same CDR3.

The chain links TRBV7-8 to TRBJ2-1; perhaps D is TRBD1 or TRBD2 (5 bases each). Source material: memory CD8+ T cells sorted from blood. This sample's subset: CD45RO+ cells pooled with CCR7-negative TemRA cells. This TCR was recovered from a woman aged 25-40 years in good health. CDR3: CASSFSGAQESYNEQFF. Written as DNA, the CDR3 is TGTGCCAGCAGCTTTTCCGGGGCCCAGGAATCCTACAATGAGCAGTTCTTC.